This TCR beta chain was sequenced in a study of T cells after yellow fever vaccination. Study conclusions and caveats: A small proportion of clonotypes was detected in both the CD4 and CD8 compartments.

TCRdb redid the calling of the 5' RACE reads with MiXCR, one entry per CDR3 protein. The repertoire includes 620,000 or so distinct CDR3 sequences, around an eighth of them detected once, and more than 13% sits in the top ten. Germline V lookup: CDR1 SGHRS, CDR2 YFSETQ. CDR3 length: 14 residues. The V and J ends lost 4 bases and 2 bases respectively, with 11 bases between them. This clonotype was seen only a few times. The antigen is unknown. The sequences come from PBMCs, collected on the day of the yellow fever booster vaccination. This TCR derives from a man aged 25 to 40 who received the YFV17D yellow fever vaccine. This sequence joins TRBV5-1 and TRBJ2-3; D may be TRBD2 (5 bases). The CDR3, as DNA: TGCGCCAGCAGCCCGGACTCATCCACAGATACGCAGTATTTT. It is translated as CASSPDSSTDTQYF.